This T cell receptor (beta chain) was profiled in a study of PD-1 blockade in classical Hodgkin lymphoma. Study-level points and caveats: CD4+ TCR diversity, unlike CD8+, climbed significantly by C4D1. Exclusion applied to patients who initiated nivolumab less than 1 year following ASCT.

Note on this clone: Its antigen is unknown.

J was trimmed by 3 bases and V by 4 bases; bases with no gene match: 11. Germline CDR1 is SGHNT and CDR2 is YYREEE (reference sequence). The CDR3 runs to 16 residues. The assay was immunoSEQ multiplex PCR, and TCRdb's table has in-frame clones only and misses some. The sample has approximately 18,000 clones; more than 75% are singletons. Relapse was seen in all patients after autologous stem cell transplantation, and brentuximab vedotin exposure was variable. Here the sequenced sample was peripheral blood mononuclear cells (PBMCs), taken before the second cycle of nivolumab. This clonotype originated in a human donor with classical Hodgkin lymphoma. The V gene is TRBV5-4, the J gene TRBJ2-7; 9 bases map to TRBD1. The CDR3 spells CASSPGQGYLVYEQYF. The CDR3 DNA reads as TGTGCCAGCAGCCCAGGACAGGGGTACCTCGTCTACGAGCAGTACTTC. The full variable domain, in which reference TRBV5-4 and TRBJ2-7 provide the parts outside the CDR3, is ETGVTQSPTHLIKTRGQQVTLRCSSQSGHNTVSWYQQALGQGPQFIFQYYREEENGRGNFPPRFSGLQFPNYSSELNVNALELDDSALYLCASSPGQGYLVYEQYFGPGTRLTVT.